The 9 T cell receptor beta chains listed next were all sequenced from one sample in a study of monozygotic twins with inflammatory bowel disease. TCRdb reprocessed the 5' RACE reads and stores each CDR3 protein as one record, lacking DNA. This sample's table reports about 440,000 distinct CDR3 sequences. Source material: blood. Source of these receptors: a human donor with ulcerative colitis or Crohn's disease, or a healthy co-twin of an affected twin (not recorded which).

The rearrangement links TRBV20-1 to TRBJ2-3; TCRdb selects TRBD2, and the lack of DNA leaves this call unchecked. The CDR3 is 13 residues long. CDR1 DFQATT and CDR2 SNEGSKA come from the germline V gene (reference sequence). The CDR3 is CSATSPGADTQYF.

V gene TRBV18 combines with J gene TRBJ1-4; the D call from TCRdb, TRBD1, cannot be confirmed without DNA. Germline assignment: CDR1 KGHSH and CDR2 LQKENI. The CDR3 spans 13 residues. The CDR3 is CASSRDRNEKLFF.

The chain has TRBV20-1 and TRBJ2-3; no DNA is available, so the TRBD1 call from TCRdb remains unchecked. The CDR3 consists of 15 residues. Germline-derived CDR1 and CDR2 are DFQATT and SNEGSKA (reference sequence). The CDR3 is CSAKWDRPSTDTQYF.

The chain recombines TRBV20-1 with TRBJ1-4; TCRdb outputs TRBD1, but without DNA this stays unchecked. This CDR3 spans 13 amino acids. CDR1 and CDR2 from the germline V gene are DFQATT and SNEGSKA (reference sequence). The CDR3 loop is CSAHWDRDEKLFF.

The V call is TRBV11-2, the J call TRBJ2-4; TCRdb designates TRBD1, a call that cannot be tested without DNA. The CDR3 has 19 amino acids. Germline values: CDR1 SGHAT, CDR2 FQNNGV. The CDR3 sequence is CASSLVTGTGTNAKNIQYF.

The chain couples TRBV7-9 to TRBJ2-3; there is no DNA to check the TCRdb D call of TRBD1. There are 14 residues in the CDR3. The germline V gene has CDR1 SEHNR and CDR2 FQNEAQ (reference sequence). This CDR3 is CASSFMTGTDTQYF.

The chain combines TRBV10-3 with TRBJ2-3. The CDR3 has 12 residues. Germline CDR1 ENHRY, CDR2 SYGVKD. CDR3 sequence: CAISFRTDTQYF.

V and J are TRBV6-1 and TRBJ1-1; TCRdb calls TRBD1, which cannot be checked without DNA. Germline loops: CDR1 MNHNS, CDR2 SASEGT. This CDR3 has 16 amino acids. CDR3 loop: CASRTRGEGGNTEAFF.

The CDR3 region is CAIKKSGTGNTEAFF. The rearrangement links TRBV10-3 to TRBJ1-1; TCRdb names TRBD1, which stays unverified in the absence of DNA. The length of the CDR3 is 15 residues. Germline assignment: CDR1 ENHRY and CDR2 SYGVKD.